The source of this T cell receptor (beta chain) is a study of cytomegalovirus exposure and HLA in healthy donors. Study summary: Of all 400 or so donors who were genotyped, 70% to 85% belonged to the Caucasian-associated ancestry cluster.

The CDR3 length is 14 residues. CDR1 SGHNT and CDR2 YYREEE come from the germline V gene (reference sequence). V was shortened by 4 bases and J by 3 bases, with 13 bases between the two germline ends. Regarding the study as a whole: On later analysis, the bulk of CMV-associated TCR beta chains appeared to be HLA-restricted. Earlier results showed most TCR beta V segments being productive about 87% or about 30% of the time. Through in vitro validation, three CMV-associated chains were shown to be specific for CMV antigens.

In the PCR, 60 Vbeta and 13 Jbeta primers were used. TCRdb's copy holds only in-frame clones and misses some; the assay was immunoSEQ multiplex PCR. The sample gives over 150,000 clones, about 77% of which show up once; less than 3% is in the top ten. In the case of this clone: Its target is unknown.

The sequenced material came from PBMCs. The source is a woman younger than 45 in good health and CMV-seronegative. The rearrangement uses TRBV5-4 and TRBJ2-5; D perhaps matches TRBD2 (5 bases). DNA for the CDR3: TGTGCCAGCAGCCCCGGGGTGGAAGAAGAGACCCAGTACTTC. Translation gives CASSPGVEEETQYF.